This T cell receptor (beta chain) was profiled in a study of vaccination and CD4 T cells after COVID-19. Turning to the study itself: Controls used CEFX viral epitopes (positive), HIV-1 Nef peptides (negative), or no peptide.

As for treatment: approximately nine-day PBMC culture with coronavirus spike peptide pools or control peptides (ViraFEST assay). This clonotype was picked up a small number of times. Antigen unknown. One end of the junction varies from germline; a read error may be responsible. Oncomine TCR Beta short-read sequencing was applied to DNA from cultured CD4+ T cells. TCRdb ran MiXCR on the PCR reads and lists one entry per CDR3 protein. The table has about 15,000 distinct CDR3 sequences, less than 70% seen once. Specimen: CD4+ T cells from blood, cultured in vitro, collected before SARS-CoV-2 vaccination. The source is a human donor who had recovered from COVID-19.

CDR3 nucleotide sequence: TGTGCCAGCAGCGAAGGGGGACGGATCTACGAGCAGTACTTC. Protein product: CASSEGGRIYEQYF. The V gene is TRBV6-1, the J gene TRBJ2-7, with D perhaps matching TRBD1 (6 bases). The CDR3 is 14 amino acids. CDR1 and CDR2 (germline): MNHNS, SASEGT.